Here is one T cell receptor beta chain with its context. Its cognate antigen is unknown. Purities over 98% were achieved in all sorted populations. This record belongs to a study of beta chain features in type 1 diabetes. CDR3 length: 18 amino acids. V shed 3 bases and J 5 bases; nucleotides not matched to a gene: 18. Germline V gives CDR1 SGHRS, CDR2 YFSETQ. Study results and limitations: When cDNA is sequenced, cells with high TCR expression could be over-represented. Shorter TCRB CDR3s, moderately but significantly so, were found in Type 1 diabetes patients in all four CD4+ subsets.

Sequenced material consisted of expressed TCRB transcripts (all of the isolated RNA was reverse transcribed). The study sequenced naive, central memory and regulatory T cell samples to an average of around 3.4 million reads. Some clones are missing from TCRdb's copy, which holds only in-frame ones; the method was immunoSEQ multiplex PCR. The sample lists approximately 130,000 clones, approximately 15% occurring once. The chain has TRBV5-1 and TRBJ2-3; the match to TRBD2 covers 7 bases. The sample comprised central memory CD4+ T cells from blood. The TCR sequence derives from a man aged 18 to 29 with type 1 diabetes. CDR3 amino acids: CASSYLDSGTTSIDTQYF. CDR3 sequence (DNA): TGCGCCAGCAGCTACCTAGACTCCGGGACTACATCCATAGATACGCAGTATTTT. Full variable domain (missing parts from reference TRBV5-1 and TRBJ2-3): KAGVTQTPRYLIKTRGQQVTLSCSPISGHRSVSWYQQTPGQGLQFLFEYFSETQRNKGNFPGRFSGRQFSNSRSEMNVSTLELGDSALYLCASSYLDSGTTSIDTQYFGPGTRLTVL.